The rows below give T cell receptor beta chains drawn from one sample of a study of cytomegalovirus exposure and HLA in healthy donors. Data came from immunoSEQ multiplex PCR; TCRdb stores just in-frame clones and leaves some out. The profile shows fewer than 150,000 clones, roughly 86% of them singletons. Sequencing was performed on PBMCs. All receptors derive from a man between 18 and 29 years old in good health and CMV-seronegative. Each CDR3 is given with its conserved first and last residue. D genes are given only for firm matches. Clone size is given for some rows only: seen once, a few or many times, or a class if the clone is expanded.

CASSPRGGEQFF | TGTGCCAGCAGTCCCCGGGGGGGTGAGCAGTTCTTC | TRBD2 | TRBJ2-1 | . | TRBV6-5
CASSLGTRGQGEQFF | TGTGCCAGCAGCTTAGGGACTAGAGGCCAGGGTGAGCAGTTCTTC | TRBD2 | TRBJ2-1 | . | TRBV11-3
CASSQGDRDVDTQYF | TGCGCCAGCAGCCAAGGGGACAGGGATGTAGATACGCAGTATTTT | TRBD1 | TRBJ2-3 | . | TRBV4-1
CASRAGGTDTQYF | TGTGCCAGTAGGGCGGGAGGCACAGATACGCAGTATTTT | TRBD2 | TRBJ2-3 | . | TRBV19
CASSFDGLAGQYEQYF | TGTGCCAGCAGCTTCGACGGACTAGCGGGACAGTACGAGCAGTACTTC | TRBD2 | TRBJ2-7 | . | TRBV5-4
CASKKQGSYEQYF | TGTGCCAGCAAAAAACAGGGGTCCTACGAGCAGTACTTC | TRBD1 | TRBJ2-7 | . | TRBV27
CASSLVGRDHEQYF | TGTGCCAGCAGCTTAGTGGGGAGGGACCACGAGCAGTACTTC | TRBD2 | TRBJ2-7 | . | TRBV11-2
CASSLRGGYTF | TGTGCCAGCAGCTTAAGGGGGGGCTACACCTTC | . | TRBJ1-2 | . | TRBV7-9
CASSELGQGWQEQYF | TGTGCCAGCAGTGAATTGGGACAGGGGTGGCAGGAGCAGTACTTC | TRBD1 | TRBJ2-7 | . | TRBV2
CASSQAGLLMNTEAFF | TGTGCCAGCAGCCAAGCGGGACTTCTCATGAACACTGAAGCTTTCTTT | . | TRBJ1-1 | . | TRBV14
CASSPAGGPNEQYF | TGTGCCAGCAGCCCGGCGGGGGGGCCAAACGAGCAGTACTTC | TRBD2 | TRBJ2-7 | . | TRBV7-2
CASSPEGQGIYGYTF | TGTGCCAGCAGCCCCGAGGGACAGGGCATCTATGGCTACACCTTC | TRBD1 | TRBJ1-2 | . | TRBV2
CASSALGVTEAFF | TGTGCCAGTAGTGCGTTAGGGGTCACTGAAGCTTTCTTT | . | TRBJ1-1 | once | TRBV19
CASSQDPGGGYEQYF | TGTGCCAGCAGCCAAGATCCAGGAGGTGGTTACGAGCAGTACTTC | . | TRBJ2-7 | once | TRBV4-2
CASSAGTSGSGETQYF | TGTGCCAGCAGTGCCGGGACTAGCGGGAGTGGGGAGACCCAGTACTTC | TRBD2 | TRBJ2-5 | . | TRBV6-1
CASSQTRAVSGNTIYF | TGCGCCAGCAGCCAAACGAGGGCAGTCTCTGGAAACACCATATATTTT | . | TRBJ1-3 | . | TRBV4-1
CASSPGIEGPEAFF | TGTGCCAGCAGCCCGGGGATCGAGGGTCCTGAAGCTTTCTTT | . | TRBJ1-1 | . | TRBV5-4
CAWSSSGLANEKLFF | TGTGCCTGGAGTTCCTCTGGCCTGGCTAATGAAAAACTGTTTTTT | . | TRBJ1-4 | . | TRBV30
CSARPTSYNEQFF | TGCAGCGCCCGTCCCACTAGCTACAATGAGCAGTTCTTC | . | TRBJ2-1 | . | TRBV29-1
CAWSLELEQFF | TGTGCCTGGAGTCTGGAACTAGAGCAGTTCTTC | . | TRBJ2-1 | . | TRBV30
CASSESTGVYSEQYF | TGCGCCAGCAGTGAGTCGACGGGTGTCTATAGCGAGCAGTACTTC | . | TRBJ2-7 | . | TRBV10-1
CASSHYYNEQFF | TGCGCCAGCAGCCACTACTACAATGAGCAGTTCTTC | . | TRBJ2-1 | . | TRBV4-1
CASSLVDRQNTDTQYF | TGTGCCAGCAGCTTAGTCGACAGACAGAACACAGATACGCAGTATTTT | . | TRBJ2-3 | once | TRBV7-9
CASSRQHSYEQYF | TGTGCCAGTTCGAGACAGCACTCCTACGAGCAGTACTTC | . | TRBJ2-7 | . | TRBV19
CASSRRRGDQPQHF | TGTGCCAGCAGTCGAAGGCGGGGGGATCAGCCCCAGCATTTT | . | TRBJ1-5 | . | TRBV7-2
CASSASDRVNTEAFF | TGTGCCAGCAGTGCCTCGGACAGGGTCAACACTGAAGCTTTCTTT | TRBD1 | TRBJ1-1 | . | TRBV25-1
CASIRTGTTEAFF | TGTGCCAGCATTAGGACAGGGACGACTGAAGCTTTCTTT | TRBD1 | TRBJ1-1 | . | TRBV6-1
CASSPLGDGGTEAFF | TGTGCCAGCTCACCACTGGGGGACGGGGGCACTGAAGCTTTCTTT | . | TRBJ1-1 | . | TRBV18
CASSEAGGTDTQYF | TGTGCCAGCAGTGAAGCGGGGGGCACAGATACGCAGTATTTT | TRBD2 | TRBJ2-3 | many | TRBV6-4
CASSPPAGGWDNEQFF | TGTGCCAGCTCACCACCGGCGGGCGGGTGGGACAATGAGCAGTTCTTC | . | TRBJ2-1 | . | TRBV18
CASSYADRVEAFF | TGTGCCAGCAGTTACGCAGACAGGGTCGAAGCTTTCTTT | TRBD1 | TRBJ1-1 | . | TRBV6-5
CASSYSTAYGYTF | TGTGCCAGCAGTTACTCGACAGCTTATGGCTACACCTTC | . | TRBJ1-2 | once | TRBV6-5
CASSLVQAGTPTDTQYF | TGTGCCAGCAGCTTAGTCCAAGCGGGGACCCCCACAGATACGCAGTATTTT | TRBD2 | TRBJ2-3 | . | TRBV11-2
CASSAGRGTYEQYF | TGTGCCAGCAGTGCTGGGCGGGGAACCTACGAGCAGTACTTC | . | TRBJ2-7 | once | TRBV2
CASGDSYEQYF | TGTGCCAGCGGCGACAGCTACGAGCAGTACTTC | . | TRBJ2-7 | few | TRBV25-1
CSVMFGTGGNQPQHF | TGCAGCGTTATGTTTGGGACAGGGGGCAATCAGCCCCAGCATTTT | TRBD1 | TRBJ1-5 | . | TRBV29-1
CASSPTGTGSGYTF | TGTGCCAGCAGCCCCACGGGGACAGGGAGCGGCTACACCTTC | TRBD1 | TRBJ1-2 | . | TRBV5-5
CAGRTGESYGYTF | TGTGCCGGGAGAACAGGGGAGAGTTATGGCTACACCTTC | TRBD1 | TRBJ1-2 | . | TRBV6-1
CASRTGGGNQPQHF | TGTGCCAGCAGGACAGGGGGCGGCAATCAGCCCCAGCATTTT | TRBD1 | TRBJ1-5 | . | TRBV6-1
CASRPTGKYEQYF | TGTGCCAGCAGACCAACAGGGAAATACGAGCAGTACTTC | . | TRBJ2-7 | . | TRBV6-5
CAWRTTGVTEAFF | TGTGCCTGGAGAACCACAGGGGTCACTGAAGCTTTCTTT | TRBD1 | TRBJ1-1 | . | TRBV30
CASSYSGVNYGYTF | TGTGCCAGCAGTTACTCCGGGGTGAACTATGGCTACACCTTC | . | TRBJ1-2 | few | TRBV6-5
CASSLTGGYEQYF | TGCGCCAGCAGCCTGACAGGGGGGTACGAGCAGTACTTC | TRBD1 | TRBJ2-7 | once | TRBV5-1
CASSVVGGGGYTF | TGTGCCAGCAGTGTGGTGGGAGGAGGGGGCTACACCTTC | . | TRBJ1-2 | once | TRBV2
CASSREQRINYGYTF | TGCGCCAGCAGCCGGGAACAGAGGATTAACTATGGCTACACCTTC | . | TRBJ1-2 | . | TRBV5-1
CASSEGGGGQPQHF | TGTGCCAGCAGTGAGGGGGGGGGCGGTCAGCCCCAGCATTTT | . | TRBJ1-5 | . | TRBV2
CASNLGWNEQYF | TGTGCCAGCAATCTAGGTTGGAACGAGCAGTACTTC | . | TRBJ2-7 | . | TRBV2
CASSKDRAITGELFF | TGTGCCAGCAGCAAGGACAGGGCCATCACCGGGGAGCTGTTTTTT | TRBD1 | TRBJ2-2 | . | TRBV2
CASSLQRSSYEQYF | TGTGCCAGCAGCTTGCAGAGGAGCTCCTACGAGCAGTACTTC | . | TRBJ2-7 | once | TRBV11-1
CASRPQGAPLGYTF | TGTGCCAGCAGACCCCAGGGGGCTCCCTTAGGCTACACCTTC | TRBD1 | TRBJ1-2 | . | TRBV5-6
CASSLDLSPLHF | TGTGCCAGCAGCTTAGATCTCTCACCCCTCCACTTT | . | TRBJ1-6 | few | TRBV7-9
CASSFGGPGQPQHF | TGCGCCAGCAGCTTTGGAGGGCCGGGGCAGCCCCAGCATTTT | . | TRBJ1-5 | . | TRBV5-1
CASSLVPSQGRHEKLFF | TGTGCCAGCAGCTTAGTTCCCTCCCAGGGGCGGCATGAAAAACTGTTTTTT | . | TRBJ1-4 | . | TRBV11-2
CASSVGGTGANVLTF | TGTGCCAGCAGTGTGGGGGGTACTGGGGCCAACGTCCTGACTTTC | . | TRBJ2-6 | . | TRBV6-1
CATSRDRTDIMNTEAFF | TGTGCCACCAGCAGAGATCGGACAGACATTATGAACACTGAAGCTTTCTTT | . | TRBJ1-1 | . | TRBV15
CASSGGLAGSREQFF | TGTGCCAGCAGCGGGGGACTAGCGGGATCGAGGGAGCAGTTCTTC | TRBD2 | TRBJ2-1 | . | TRBV9
CASRTGTRNTEAFF | TGTGCCAGCAGGACAGGGACAAGGAACACTGAAGCTTTCTTT | TRBD1 | TRBJ1-1 | . | TRBV6-1
CASSYAGMNTEAFF | TGTGCCAGCAGTTACGCGGGAATGAACACTGAAGCTTTCTTT | . | TRBJ1-1 | . | TRBV6-6
CASSQDGGARDNQPQHF | TGCGCCAGCAGCCAAGATGGCGGGGCGCGAGACAATCAGCCCCAGCATTTT | . | TRBJ1-5 | . | TRBV4-1